The 2 T cell receptor beta chains given below trace back to one sample, sequenced in a study of blood T cells in healthy people across ages. The authors ran a second PCR of about 7 to 12 cycles using a sample-barcoded 5' primer and a J-beta primer mix. TCRdb redid the calling of the 5' RACE reads with MiXCR, one entry per CDR3 protein. The repertoire has fewer than 700,000 distinct CDR3 sequences, around half of them found once; the top ten carry around 23%. The specimen was blood. These TCRs come from a man of 80 years or more in good health.

The chain carries TRBV5-1 and TRBJ1-5; maybe TRBD1 (5 bases). The CDR3 has 13 amino acids. The germline gives CDR1 SGHRS, CDR2 YFSETQ. V was trimmed by 0 bases and J by 7 bases, leaving 8 bases between them. CDR3 protein: CASSLEGTQPQHF. In nucleotides, the CDR3 is TGCGCCAGCAGCTTGGAGGGGACCCAGCCCCAGCATTTT.

This CDR3 is CASSELQNTGELFF. CDR3 coding DNA: TGTGCCAGCAGTGAATTACAGAACACCGGGGAGCTGTTTTTT. The chain uses TRBV25-1 and TRBJ2-2; no reliable D call. The CDR3 contains 14 residues. The V end lost 1 base, the J end lost 1 base, and 4 bases lay between the germline ends. The germline CDR1 and CDR2 sequences are MGHDK and SYGVNS.